The 28 T cell receptor beta chains below all came from one sample that was sequenced in a study of T cell responses to AZD1222 COVID-19 vaccine. Repertoires were generated with immunoSEQ multiplex PCR, while TCRdb's copy carries only in-frame clones and drops some. The sample records about 170,000 clones, 90% to 95% being singletons. The sample consisted of peripheral blood, taken on day 0 of AZD1222 vaccination. All receptors derive from an adult in good health.

This sequence joins TRBV4-1 and TRBJ1-1; tentative D call: TRBD1 (5 bases). Looked up from germline, CDR1 is MGHRA and CDR2 is YSYEKL. V was shortened by 0 bases and J by 4 bases, with 15 bases between the two germline ends. The CDR3 totals 16 residues. Here the CDR3 DNA reads TGCGCCAGCAGCCAAGAATCTAGTGTTCAGGGCACTGAAGCTTTCTTT. As protein: CASSQESSVQGTEAFF.

The chain is built from TRBV27 and TRBJ2-1, with 9 bases fitting TRBD1. CDR3 length: 15 residues. CDR1 MNHEY and CDR2 SMNVEV come from the germline V gene (reference sequence). V was clipped by 8 bases and J by 5 bases; unmatched bases: 10. The CDR3 loop reads CASATRDRADNEQFF. The CDR3 nucleotides are TGTGCCAGCGCAACCCGGGACAGGGCGGACAATGAGCAGTTCTTC.

The CDR3 here is CASSSGTAQETQYF. In nucleotides, the CDR3 is TGTGCCAGCAGCTCCGGGACAGCCCAAGAGACCCAGTACTTC. This rearrangement joins TRBV5-4 to TRBJ2-5; 7 bases are a match to TRBD1. The V gene end was trimmed by 3 bases and the J gene end by 1 base; junction bases not matched to a gene: 3. CDR3 size: 14 residues. The germline CDR1 and CDR2 sequences are SGHNT and YYREEE (reference sequence).

V and J are TRBV27 and TRBJ2-3; D is possibly TRBD1 or TRBD2 (8 bases each). The CDR3 is 15 amino acids. Germline V gene data show CDR1 as MNHEY and CDR2 as SMNVEV (reference sequence). CDR3 residues: CVSKSGGTGTDTQYF. DNA of the CDR3: TGTGTTTCAAAATCGGGGGGGACAGGAACAGATACGCAGTATTTT.

CDR3 DNA sequence: TGTGCCATCAGTGCGGGGGGTGTTCAGCCCCAGCATTTT. It codes for CAISAGGVQPQHF. V is TRBV10-3 and J is TRBJ1-5; TRBD1 is a possible D gene (5 bases). Between the trimmed V and J ends, which lost 4 bases and 6 bases, there was a span of 10 bases. The CDR3 length is 13 residues. From germline, CDR1 is ENHRY and CDR2 SYGVKD.

The chain is built from TRBV11-2 and TRBJ2-4, with D possibly being TRBD2 (6 bases). Between the trimmed V and J ends, which lost 5 bases and 0 bases, there was a span of 8 bases. Looked up from germline, CDR1 is SGHAT and CDR2 is FQNNGV. The CDR3 consists of 14 residues. Here the CDR3 reads CASSGGVAKNIQYF. The CDR3 DNA reads as TGTGCCAGCAGCGGAGGGGTAGCCAAAAACATTCAGTACTTC.

CDR3 in amino acids: CASSLGGTEAYEQYF. CDR3 in DNA: TGCGCCAGCAGCTTGGGAGGGACGGAAGCCTACGAGCAGTACTTC. This chain joins TRBV5-1 and TRBJ2-7; D tentatively fits TRBD1 or TRBD2 (5 bases each). The CDR3 runs 15 residues. V lost 0 bases to trimming and J lost 2 bases, with 12 bases between them. Per germline, CDR1 SGHRS and CDR2 YFSETQ. The whole variable domain, filled in from reference TRBV5-1 and TRBJ2-7, reads KAGVTQTPRYLIKTRGQQVTLSCSPISGHRSVSWYQQTPGQGLQFLFEYFSETQRNKGNFPGRFSGRQFSNSRSEMNVSTLELGDSALYLCASSLGGTEAYEQYFGPGTRLTVT.

This chain links TRBV3-1 (or the pseudogene TRBV3-2) with TRBJ1-1, with 7 bases fitting TRBD1. The CDR3 spans 11 residues. Germline CDR1 and CDR2: LGHDT and YNNKEL (reference sequence). The J segment lost 10 bases and the V segment lost 5 bases, leaving 4 bases of the junction unmatched. CDR3 amino acids: CASSGRGRAFF. The CDR3 DNA reads as TGTGCCAGCAGCGGCAGGGGGAGAGCTTTCTTT.

The gene calls are TRBV5-5 and TRBJ1-6; D remains ambiguous. Germline V CDR1 and CDR2: SGHKS, YYEKEE (reference sequence). V was pared by 4 bases and J by 5 bases, with 13 bases between. This CDR3 comprises 15 residues. In DNA, the CDR3 is TGTGCCAGCAGCCCTTCAAACGGAAATAATTCACCCCTCCACTTT. Translated: CASSPSNGNNSPLHF.

This chain uses TRBV10-3 with TRBJ2-7; D remains unclear. V lost 4 bases to trimming and J lost 2 bases, with 15 bases between them. CDR3 length: 15 residues. Germline CDR1 and CDR2: ENHRY and SYGVKD. DNA of the CDR3: TGTGCCATCAGTGGGCCACGGGTAGGTACCTACGAGCAGTACTTC. Translated, it gives CAISGPRVGTYEQYF.

The chain combines TRBV27 with TRBJ1-1; D remains unclear. This CDR3 spans 14 amino acids. Trimming removed 2 bases from V and 1 base from J, with 8 bases in between. The germline V gene encodes CDR1 MNHEY and CDR2 SMNVEV (reference sequence). The CDR3: CASSLGVGNTEAFF. As DNA, the CDR3 is TGTGCCAGCAGTTTAGGTGTCGGGAACACTGAAGCTTTCTTT.

The rearrangement uses TRBV12-3 or TRBV12-4 and TRBJ2-7; D not certain. The CDR3 has 12 residues. Trimming took 6 bases from V and 7 from J, leaving 13 bases between them. The CDR3 sequence is CASSQVPLEQYF. As DNA, the CDR3 is TGTGCCAGCAGCCAGGTGCCTCTGGAGCAGTACTTC.

This chain joins TRBV6-5 and TRBJ2-5; a weak D match, TRBD2 (5 bases). The V end was cut by 1 base, the J end by 9 bases, with 12 bases between. CDR1 and CDR2 (germline): MNHEY, SVGAGI. This CDR3 has 13 amino acids. CDR3 in DNA: TGTGCCAGCAGTTACTACGGGCCCGGGGCCCAGTACTTC. Its translation is CASSYYGPGAQYF.

J is TRBJ2-1 and V is TRBV6-5; D may be TRBD2 (7 bases). V was shortened by 4 bases and J by 1 base, with 14 bases between the two germline ends. Germline V gene lookup returns CDR1 MNHEY and CDR2 SVGAGI. The CDR3 is 16 amino acids. The CDR3 DNA reads TGTGCCAGCAGTTCCCAAGGGGGGGGATCCTACAATGAGCAGTTCTTC. Encoded protein: CASSSQGGGSYNEQFF.

This chain links TRBV2 with TRBJ2-1; 13 nucleotides match TRBD2. V gave up 10 bases and J gave up 7 bases; unmatched junction bases: 10. The CDR3 runs 15 residues. Per germline, CDR1 SNHLY and CDR2 FYNNEI. The CDR3 region has the DNA TGTGCCATACCTCCGGGACTAGCGGGAAATAATGAGCAGTTCTTC. Encoded protein: CAIPPGLAGNNEQFF.

The chain's CDR3 is CASILAGGEKLFF. The DNA for the CDR3 is TGTGCCAGCATTCTGGCAGGGGGTGAAAAACTGTTTTTT. The chain carries TRBV6-5 and TRBJ1-4; 7 bases are a match to TRBD1. Looked up from germline, CDR1 is MNHEY and CDR2 is SVGAGI. The CDR3 extends over 13 amino acids. The junction had 6 bases not matched to a gene; V was cut back by 7 bases and J by 7 bases.

The chain recombines TRBV28 with TRBJ1-4; weak D call: TRBD1 (6 bases). The CDR3 runs 13 residues. V was clipped by 9 bases and J by 4 bases, with 12 bases between them. CDR1 and CDR2 (germline): MDHEN, SYDVKM. DNA for the CDR3: TGTGCCAGTCGGGGGGGCCTTAATGAAAAACTGTTTTTT. It yields the protein CASRGGLNEKLFF.

The rearrangement uses TRBV6-5 and TRBJ2-1, with 7 nucleotides matching TRBD1. The CDR3 is made up of 14 amino acids. In germline, CDR1 is MNHEY, CDR2 SVGAGI. With 5 bases clipped from V and 8 bases from J, the junction kept 9 bases outside the gene matches. The CDR3 sequence: CASSPRQGSYEQFF. The CDR3 bases are TGTGCCAGCAGTCCCCGACAGGGTTCCTATGAGCAGTTCTTC.

The rearrangement uses TRBV3-1 (or the pseudogene TRBV3-2) and TRBJ1-5; weak D call: TRBD1 (5 bases). CDR3 length: 14 residues. The V end lost 3 bases, the J end lost 0 bases, and 6 bases lay between the germline ends. The germline V gene has CDR1 LGHDT and CDR2 YNNKEL (reference sequence). CDR3 coding DNA: TGTGCCAGCAGCCAGGGGGGTAGCAATCAGCCCCAGCATTTT. Translated: CASSQGGSNQPQHF.

The rearrangement links TRBV18 to TRBJ2-7; 9 positions match TRBD1. The CDR3 runs 15 residues. Germline V gives CDR1 KGHSH, CDR2 LQKENI. The J segment lost 0 bases and the V segment lost 2 bases, leaving 2 bases of the junction unmatched. The CDR3 nucleotides are TGTGCCAGCTCACCAGGACAGGGGCTCTCCTACGAGCAGTACTTC. Residues: CASSPGQGLSYEQYF.

The chain uses TRBV13 and TRBJ1-2; D might be TRBD1 (5 bases). The germline V gene has CDR1 PRHDT and CDR2 FYEKMQ (reference sequence). This CDR3 region has 16 residues. The germline V and J ends were trimmed by 0 bases and 3 bases, with 14 bases remaining between them. CDR3 residues: CASSLGGLDQDYGYTF. CDR3 DNA sequence: TGTGCCAGCAGCTTAGGGGGACTTGATCAGGACTATGGCTACACCTTC. The complete variable domain, with remaining parts taken from reference TRBV13 and TRBJ1-2, reads AAGVIQSPRHLIKEKRETATLKCYPIPRHDTVYWYQQGPGQDPQFLISFYEKMQSDKGSIPDRFSAQQFSDYHSELNMSSLELGDSALYFCASSLGGLDQDYGYTFGSGTRLTVV.

The chain is built from TRBV19 and TRBJ1-3; perhaps TRBD1 as D (5 bases). CDR3 length: 15 amino acids. CDR1 LNHDA and CDR2 SQIVND come from the germline V gene (reference sequence). Trimming removed 0 bases from V and 1 base from J, with 7 bases in between. The CDR3 DNA is TGTGCCAGTAGTATAGACAGGGCATCTGGAAACACCATATATTTT. Translation gives CASSIDRASGNTIYF. The variable domain in full, completed from reference TRBV19 and TRBJ1-3, reads DGGITQSPKYLFRKEGQNVTLSCEQNLNHDAMYWYRQDPGQGLRLIYYSQIVNDFQKGDIAEGYSVSREKKESFPLTVTSAQKNPTAFYLCASSIDRASGNTIYFGEGSWLTVV.

With respect to this clone: The same CDR3 can be traced to other DNA sequences in this sample. The genes are TRBV19 and TRBJ1-2, with 7 bases lining up with TRBD1. The V and J ends lost 6 bases and 2 bases, in that order; junction bases with no gene match: 3. CDR3 size: 13 residues. Germline lookup yields CDR1 LNHDA and CDR2 SQIVND (reference sequence). CDR3 protein: CASRLQGNYGYTF. The CDR3 nucleotides read TGTGCCAGTAGACTACAGGGGAACTATGGCTACACCTTC.

The chain is built from TRBV6-5 and TRBJ2-7, with 11 bases matching TRBD2. The CDR3 is 15 amino acids. V shed 6 bases and J 3 bases; nucleotides not matched to a gene: 7. From germline, CDR1 is MNHEY and CDR2 SVGAGI. This CDR3 is CASSSPTSGSYEQYF. The DNA for the CDR3 is TGTGCCAGCAGCTCCCCCACTAGCGGGAGCTACGAGCAGTACTTC.

Written as DNA, the CDR3 is TGTGCCAGCAGCAGGGCCCTAACACAAGTGAACACTGAAGCTTTCTTT. Its protein is CASSRALTQVNTEAFF. V is TRBV3-1 (or the pseudogene TRBV3-2) and J is TRBJ1-1, with D unresolved. The CDR3 is 16 residues long. Germline V gene data show CDR1 as LGHDT and CDR2 as YNNKEL (reference sequence). V gave up 5 bases and J gave up 0 bases, with 16 bases separating them.

This chain links TRBV2 with TRBJ1-1, with TRBD1 matching 7 bases. J was trimmed by 8 bases and V by 5 bases; bases with no gene match: 5. This CDR3 contains 12 residues. Germline V gene data show CDR1 as SNHLY and CDR2 as FYNNEI. The DNA of the CDR3 is TGTGCCAGCAGTTCGCAGGGGGTAGAAGCTTTCTTT. Translated, it gives CASSSQGVEAFF. The entire variable domain, with the rest obtained from reference TRBV2 and TRBJ1-1, is as follows: EPEVTQTPSHQVTQMGQEVILRCVPISNHLYFYWYRQILGQKVEFLVSFYNNEISEKSEIFDDQFSVERPDGSNFTLKIRSTKLEDSAMYFCASSSQGVEAFFGQGTRLTVV.

V gene TRBV5-4 combines with J gene TRBJ2-7; TRBD1 matches at 11 bases. Germline V CDR1 and CDR2: SGHNT, YYREEE (reference sequence). There are 14 residues in the CDR3. With 3 bases clipped from V and 3 bases from J, the junction kept 2 bases outside the gene matches. The CDR3 sequence: CASSSDRGRYEQYF. The CDR3 coding sequence is TGTGCCAGCAGCTCGGACAGGGGGCGCTACGAGCAGTACTTC.

This rearrangement joins TRBV28 to TRBJ1-1; TRBD1 is a possible D gene (5 bases). Germline V gene sequence: CDR1 MDHEN, CDR2 SYDVKM. The CDR3 is 14 amino acids. The V gene lost 3 bases and the J gene lost 5 bases, with 13 bases spanning the gap. CDR3 DNA sequence: TGTGCCAGCAGTTTCAGAGGGGCTGGGACTGAAGCTTTCTTT. Its translation is CASSFRGAGTEAFF.